Below, 10 T cell receptor beta chains from the same sample are listed, as sequenced in a study of shared clonotypes between healthy human individuals. Here immunoSEQ multiplex PCR was the method, and the copy in TCRdb shows in-frame clones only, minus some. The data show 550,000 to 850,000 clones, with less than 85% seen just once and 1.5% to 2% held by the top ten. The specimen was memory CD4+ T cells sorted from blood. Documented subset: CD45RA-negative fraction. These receptors were taken from a woman aged 30 to 39 in good health.

This clone appeared once. This sequence joins TRBV7-8 and TRBJ1-2, with 8 bases aligning to TRBD1. Germline CDR1 is SGHVS and CDR2 is FQNEAQ. V lost 1 base and J lost 4; bases outside the gene matches: 11. This CDR3 is built from 17 residues. The DNA for the CDR3 is TGTGCCAGCAGCTTAGGTGGCAGGGGGCAAATCGGCTATGGCTACACCTTC. Protein: CASSLGGRGQIGYGYTF.

The chain recombines TRBV11-2 with TRBJ1-2; the match to TRBD1 covers 8 bases. Germline values: CDR1 SGHAT, CDR2 FQNNGV. The CDR3 length is 15 residues. V dropped 0 bases and J dropped 8; count of bases not matched to a gene: 8. The CDR3 is CASSLDQGAVGGYTF. CDR3 in DNA: TGTGCCAGCAGCTTAGATCAGGGGGCTGTTGGAGGCTACACCTTC. Full variable domain (rest looked up from reference TRBV11-2 and TRBJ1-2): EAGVAQSPRYKIIEKRQSVAFWCNPISGHATLYWYQQILGQGPKLLIQFQNNGVVDDSQLPKDRFSAERLKGVDSTLKIQPAKLEDSAVYLCASSLDQGAVGGYTFGSGTRLTVV.

This chain connects TRBV2 to TRBJ2-1, with 10 nucleotides matching TRBD2. Per germline, CDR1 SNHLY and CDR2 FYNNEI. There are 15 residues in the CDR3. After removal of 2 bases from V and 8 bases from J, the junction contained 6 bases not matched to a gene. The CDR3 protein is CASSELAGVVYEQFF. As DNA, the CDR3 is TGTGCCAGCAGTGAACTAGCGGGAGTGGTCTATGAGCAGTTCTTC.

This chain's CDR3 is CASSENGARQPQHF. CDR3 nucleotides: TGTGCCAGCAGTGAAAATGGGGCACGGCAGCCCCAGCATTTT. The chain couples TRBV2 to TRBJ1-5; D possibly corresponds to TRBD1 (5 bases). CDR1 and CDR2 from the germline V gene are SNHLY and FYNNEI. There are 14 residues in the CDR3. V was cut by 2 bases and J by 7 bases, with 12 bases left in between.

This clone showed up just a few times. The sample holds other DNA sequences that translate to the same CDR3. CDR3 in DNA: TGTGCCAGCAGCGAGTTGAATGAAAAACTGTTTTTT. This gives the protein CASSELNEKLFF. The chain couples TRBV28 to TRBJ1-4; D not resolved. Trimming removed 6 bases at V and 5 bases at J, with 7 bases between. CDR1 and CDR2 from the germline V gene are MDHEN and SYDVKM. This CDR3 is 12 amino acids long.

This sequence joins TRBV14 and TRBJ2-2, with 13 bases aligning to TRBD2. The CDR3 sequence is 17 residues long. CDR1 and CDR2 from the germline V gene are SGHDN and FVKESK. Germline trimming cut 1 base from V and 8 bases from J; bases unmatched to any gene: 7. The CDR3: CASSQVLGTSGIGELFF. As DNA, the CDR3 is TGTGCCAGCAGCCAAGTCTTGGGGACTAGCGGGATAGGGGAGCTGTTTTTT.

This clone was found once. The CDR3 loop is CASSSQAGRSYEQYF. CDR3 nucleotides: TGTGCCAGCAGCTCGCAAGCGGGGCGGTCCTACGAGCAGTACTTC. The chain carries TRBV11-2 and TRBJ2-7; 7 positions agree with TRBD2. This CDR3 has 15 residues. Germline trimming cut 4 bases from V and 1 base from J; bases unmatched to any gene: 7. Per germline, CDR1 SGHAT and CDR2 FQNNGV.

V and J are TRBV30 and TRBJ2-1, with 7 positions matching TRBD1. Germline assignment: CDR1 GTSNPN and CDR2 SVGIG (reference sequence). The CDR3 is 14 amino acids. Trimming cost V 5 bases and J 2 bases; bases outside gene matches: 6. Written as DNA, the CDR3 is TGTGCCTGGGCAGGACAGGTTACCTACAATGAGCAGTTCTTC. Residues: CAWAGQVTYNEQFF.

The chain uses TRBV2 and TRBJ2-2, with 8 bases fitting TRBD1. There are 14 residues in the CDR3. Per the germline V gene, CDR1 is SNHLY and CDR2 is FYNNEI. The V gene end was trimmed by 10 bases and the J gene end by 2 bases; junction bases not matched to a gene: 6. In nucleotides, the CDR3 is TGTGCCACCAAGGACAGGGTAAACACCGGGGAGCTGTTTTTT. Protein: CATKDRVNTGELFF.

The chain's CDR3 is CASSEQAGSYGYTF. The CDR3 DNA is TGTGCCAGCAGTGAACAGGCGGGGTCCTATGGCTACACCTTC. The rearrangement links TRBV2 to TRBJ1-2; D remains ambiguous. The V and J ends lost 2 bases and 4 bases respectively, with 11 bases between them. The CDR3 loop spans 14 amino acids. Germline assignment: CDR1 SNHLY and CDR2 FYNNEI.